The source of this T cell receptor (beta chain) is a study of OX40 agonist ivuxolimab in advanced cancers. Background on the study: A mean age of approximately 64 years, range about 23 to 90, was recorded, and roughly 83% were male.

Regarding this clone: Its specificity is unknown.

J was trimmed by 8 bases and V by 4 bases; bases with no gene match: 7. This CDR3 spans 13 amino acids. Germline CDR1 SGHVS, CDR2 FNYEAQ. Method: immunoSEQ multiplex PCR; TCRdb's copy keeps in-frame clones and lacks some. Counted here are around 38,000 clones, less than 85% occurring once; the ten biggest clones make up approximately 6.9%. Study-wide results and caveats: Several nonresponders also turned out to have low normalized T-cell clonal expansion.

The material was CD4+ or CD8+ T cells sorted from blood, obtained in a trial of the OX40 agonist ivuxolimab. This chain uses TRBV7-6 with TRBJ1-2; 7 bases match TRBD1. This receptor was taken from an adult with an advanced solid tumor such as melanoma, head and neck, liver or kidney cancer. DNA for the CDR3: TGTGCCAGCAGCTCCGACAGGGTGTCAGGCTACACCTTC. Translated, it gives CASSSDRVSGYTF.